Below, 3 T cell receptor beta chains from the same sample are listed, as sequenced in a study of early T cells in non-severe SARS-CoV-2 infection. Using its own MiXCR run on the 5' RACE reads, TCRdb lists one record per CDR3 protein. The data show 40,000 to 60,000 distinct CDR3 sequences, 5.5% to 6.5% seen once. Specimen: whole blood, collected at baseline. All receptors come from an adult who was a healthcare worker with PCR-confirmed SARS-CoV-2 infection or an uninfected control (not recorded which).

V and J are TRBV19 and TRBJ1-2, with a possible D match to TRBD1 (5 bases). There are 13 residues in the CDR3. V lost 11 bases to trimming and J lost 4 bases, with 17 bases between them. From germline, CDR1 is LNHDA and CDR2 SQIVND (reference sequence). CDR3 residues: CASNEGSVYGYTF. The CDR3 coding sequence is TGTGCCTCAAATGAGGGGTCCGTCTATGGCTACACCTTC.

The rearrangement joins TRBV7-3 to TRBJ1-5, with TRBD1 as a possible D gene (5 bases). Germline V gene lookup returns CDR1 SGHTA and CDR2 FQGTGA. V was clipped by 5 bases and J by 9 bases, with 14 bases between them. CDR3 size: 13 residues. The CDR3 protein is CASSHPTGRPQHF. DNA of the CDR3: TGTGCCAGCAGCCATCCGACGGGGCGGCCCCAGCATTTT.

This clonotype was counted at least ten times. The genes are TRBV6-5 and TRBJ2-5; D ambiguous. This CDR3 is built from 14 residues. Trimming removed 1 base from V and 1 base from J, with 7 bases in between. Germline lookup yields CDR1 MNHEY and CDR2 SVGAGI. This chain's CDR3 is CASSYFRTQETQYF. The CDR3 region has the DNA TGTGCCAGCAGTTACTTCCGCACCCAAGAGACCCAGTACTTC.